Presented here are 7 T cell receptor beta chains from one specimen sequenced in a study of cytomegalovirus exposure and HLA in healthy donors. Profiling relied on immunoSEQ multiplex PCR, and the TCRdb table lists in-frame clones only, not all of them. Of about 280,000 clones in the sample, roughly 85% were seen once. Sequenced sample: PBMCs. Every receptor here comes from a woman aged 18-30 years in good health and CMV-seronegative.

The chain joins TRBV12-5 to TRBJ1-3, with 7 bases identical to TRBD1. The CDR3 is 16 amino acids. Germline-derived CDR1 and CDR2 are LGHNT and FRNRAP. Trimming removed 7 bases from V and 3 bases from J; junction bases left unmatched: 12. CDR3 region: CASVPPRTGLGNTIYF. In DNA, the CDR3 is TGTGCTAGTGTACCCCCCCGGACAGGCCTTGGAAACACCATATATTTT. The variable domain in full, with the rest retrieved from reference TRBV12-5 and TRBJ1-3, is DARVTQTPRHKVTEMGQEVTMRCQPILGHNTVFWYRQTMMQGLELLAYFRNRAPLDDSGMPKDRFSAEMPDATLATLKIQPSEPRDSAVYFCASVPPRTGLGNTIYFGEGSWLTVV.

The J gene is TRBJ2-7, the V gene TRBV4-3; tentative D call: TRBD1 (6 bases). The V end lost 1 base, the J end lost 1 base, and 11 bases lay between the germline ends. This CDR3 is built from 15 residues. Germline-derived CDR1 and CDR2 are LGHNA and YSLEER. The CDR3 is CASSQGTGFSYEQYF. The CDR3 nucleotides are TGCGCCAGCAGCCAAGGAACAGGGTTTTCCTACGAGCAGTACTTC.

The CDR3 here is CASSLIRVEGQPQHF. CDR3 in DNA: TGTGCCAGCAGTTTAATTAGGGTCGAGGGTCAGCCCCAGCATTTT. This chain joins TRBV28 and TRBJ1-5; D call uncertain. Germline V gene lookup returns CDR1 MDHEN and CDR2 SYDVKM. Trimming stripped 2 bases from V and 6 bases from J, with 14 bases between. This CDR3 region has 15 residues. Full variable domain (missing parts from reference TRBV28 and TRBJ1-5): DVKVTQSSRYLVKRTGEKVFLECVQDMDHENMFWYRQDPGLGLRLIYFSYDVKMKEKGDIPEGYSVSREKKERFSLILESASTNQTSMYLCASSLIRVEGQPQHFGDGTRLSIL.

The chain carries TRBV5-1 and TRBJ2-7; possibly TRBD1 for D (6 bases). Germline V gene sequence: CDR1 SGHRS, CDR2 YFSETQ. This CDR3 comprises 15 residues. Trimming took 3 bases from V and 6 from J, leaving 19 bases between them. CDR3 residues: CASSSRGPHDSEQYF. The CDR3 DNA sequence: TGCGCCAGCAGCTCCAGGGGCCCGCATGACTCCGAGCAGTACTTC.

The rearrangement joins TRBV30 to TRBJ2-1; no clear D. This CDR3 is 12 amino acids long. Germline V gene lookup returns CDR1 GTSNPN and CDR2 SVGIG (reference sequence). The V end was cut by 0 bases, the J end by 8 bases, with 8 bases between. This CDR3 reads CAWSVEADEQFF. In nucleotides, the CDR3 is TGTGCCTGGAGTGTAGAAGCTGATGAGCAGTTCTTC.

The chain joins TRBV27 to TRBJ1-3; D not resolved. Per the germline V gene, CDR1 is MNHEY and CDR2 is SMNVEV (reference sequence). The V gene lost 0 bases and the J gene lost 0 bases, with 9 bases spanning the gap. The length of the CDR3 is 16 residues. The CDR3 sequence is CASSLSMESSGNTIYF. DNA for the CDR3: TGTGCCAGCAGTTTATCGATGGAGAGCTCTGGAAACACCATATATTTT.

The CDR3 coding sequence is TGTGCCAGCAGCTTAGCGGGGTCGGACCCTGAGCAGTTCTTC. Translating gives CASSLAGSDPEQFF. The chain carries TRBV7-3 and TRBJ2-1; the D gene is possibly TRBD2 (6 bases). The germline CDR1 and CDR2 sequences are SGHTA and FQGTGA. The CDR3 has 14 amino acids. V was shortened by 2 bases and J by 9 bases, with 14 bases between the two germline ends.